One sample yielded the 2 T cell receptor beta chains listed below, sequenced in a study of shared clonotypes between healthy human individuals. TCRdb's copy holds only in-frame clones and misses some; the assay was immunoSEQ multiplex PCR. This table holds millions of clones, approximately 94% found once. Terminally differentiated effector memory CD45RA+ cells were excluded by CCR7 positive selection of CD45RO-negative cells. Sequencing input: naive CD8+ T cells sorted from blood. Source of these receptors: a man between 18 and 35 years old in good health.

The J gene is TRBJ1-6, the V gene TRBV5-6; no firm D call. CDR3 length: 19 amino acids. V dropped 0 bases and J dropped 0 bases, with 16 bases sitting between them. The V gene's germline CDR1 is SGHDT and CDR2 YYEEEE. The CDR3 reads CASSLGGLTAVSYNSPLHF. The CDR3 DNA reads as TGTGCCAGCAGCTTGGGAGGGCTAACCGCAGTCTCCTATAATTCACCCCTCCACTTT.

CDR3 coding DNA: TGTGCCAGCAGTTACGACGATCCGAACACCGGGGAGCTGTTTTTT. This encodes CASSYDDPNTGELFF. The gene calls are TRBV6-5 and TRBJ2-2; no reliable D call. Trimming took 2 bases from V and 0 from J, leaving 7 bases between them. CDR3 length: 15 amino acids. Germline CDR1 reads MNHEY; CDR2 reads SVGAGI.